Given below is one TCR beta chain in context. This clonotype was detected ten times or more. The specificity of this receptor is unknown. No base quality information exists; no much larger clone differs at one position. According to the study, the label for this sample's time point signals: newly diagnosed GD, antithyroid drugs for less than 3 months. RNA was extracted from PBMCs in TRIzol for both TCR sequencing and RNA sequencing. Graves' disease was diagnosed according to American Thyroid Association guidelines. Patients for the study were recruited at an endocrinology department in Xi'an, China. From each patient, approximately 9.9 milliliters of peripheral blood was collected into an EDTA anticoagulant tube. PBMCs were isolated by Ficoll Paque Plus density gradient separation without further T cell sorting. An Agilent 2100 Bioanalyzer and agarose gel were used to check RNA quality, while a NanoDrop 2000 measured RNA concentration.

Libraries were constructed by multiplex PCR. Sequencing was carried out with an Illumina HiSeq 4000. iRepertoire HTBI primers and Arm-PCR amplification of CDR3 regions were used to construct TCR beta libraries. Before sequencing, the PCR products went through gel purification. Under the source paper's analysis protocol: Gene usage analysis of CDR3 amino acid clonotypes used the 62 TRBV and fewer than 15 TRBJ segments found across samples. COPE and FqMerger were used to merge the filtered high-quality paired reads into contigs. Contigs were aligned with BLAST to IMGT TRBV, TRBD and TRBJ reference genes, and CDR3 was defined per IMGT. Clonotypes above 0.1% frequency were classified as highly expanded clones. Shannon entropy served as the measure of repertoire diversity, while the Gini coefficient captured V-J evenness. Clonotypes shared by more than one individual were considered public. In-frame beta chains were kept once TCRdb had trimmed the public reads at Q25 with fastp and called clones with MiXCR. Rows are unified per CDR3 protein, each entry keeping the most common DNA and genes. It is TCRdb's table, rather than the study itself, that gives the V and J calls and clone size. The sample table records fewer than 550,000 distinct CDR3 sequences; about 16% of these occur just once. Together, the top ten hold roughly 25% of the sample.

The data originate from a study of regulatory T cells in long-lasting Graves disease (dated by TCRdb to about 2021). Describing the broader study: Patients with newly diagnosed Graves' disease had been on antithyroid drugs for under 3 months. Patients with persistent Graves' disease were compared with patients with newly diagnosed Graves' disease using TCR sequencing and RNA sequencing of peripheral blood. The study took place in China and was registered as a clinical trial. A total of some 35 samples underwent TCR sequencing: around 13 from persistent and some 20 from newly diagnosed Graves' disease patients.

Broader findings and caveats from the paper: The study examined only peripheral blood because the primary lesion, thyroid tissue, could not be accessed. More public clonotypes were shared among persistent patients (under 3,000) than among newly diagnosed patients (966). Sequencing and analysis were limited to the TCR beta chain. Compared with newly diagnosed patients, patients with persistent Graves' disease had lower TCR Shannon entropy and fewer highly expanded clones, which suggests clonal expansion. The authors noted that the small sample size was a limitation that may lower accuracy.

Separately, the same data were catalogued under a study of T cells in Graves' hyperthyroidism and ophthalmopathy. Drawing on the second study: Stable Graves' hyperthyroidism was defined as no progression to ophthalmopathy during 18 months of follow-up. Hyperthyroidism patients were newly diagnosed, with disease duration under 2 months, and aged 18 to 65 years. The study excluded patients with uncontrolled infections, other autoimmune diseases, pregnancy or lactation. Diagnoses relied on clinical symptoms, serum thyroxine and TRAb, thyroid ultrasound and orbital computed tomography. A first-round RT-PCR of the TCR CDR3 used the HTBI primer set with the Qiagen OneStep RT-PCR kit. Most expanded thyroid clonotypes (frequency above 0.001) were also detected in blood, a finding suggesting that blood repertoires may reflect thyroid immune responses. In cross-validation, a model built on a 13 V-J signature told ophthalmopathy apart from stable hyperthyroidism with 85% to 90% sensitivity and roughly 81% specificity, and in testing the same model reached 80%/75%. In validation, the model predicted progression to ophthalmopathy with 65% to 71% sensitivity and 72% to 85% specificity, a median of about 6 months before onset. To identify distinguishing TCR V-J signatures, a discovery cohort of about 100 patients was used, comprising fewer than 45 with Graves' ophthalmopathy and around 60 with stable Graves' hyperthyroidism. Whether ophthalmopathy could be predicted prospectively was tested in an independent validation cohort made up of under 20 hyperthyroidism patients plus 17 patients who later progressed to ophthalmopathy. The 85 to 100 discovery patients were randomly split 7:3 into training and test sets. The study also compared thyroid tissue and blood T-cell repertoires from a handful of Graves' hyperthyroidism patients. Once sampling was done, hyperthyroidism patients were given methimazole at a starting dose of 30 mg daily, whereas ophthalmopathy patients were given high-dose intravenous methylprednisolone. A second multiplex PCR round built the libraries, followed by size selection and purification. The libraries were sequenced on an Illumina HiSeq2000 using paired-end 100 bp reads. SOAPnuke was used to process the raw data, removing reads that contained adapters or uncalled bases, had a mean Phred below 15, or lacked an exact match to the constant primer or identifier. COPE v1.2.5 was used to merge high-quality paired reads, and clonotypes were defined as unique nucleotide sequences. Clonotypes were aligned to IMGT TRBV, TRBD and TRBJ reference segments using MiTCR v1.1. The analysis was restricted to V-J combinations with a frequency above 0.0001, which together covered about 99% of the repertoires. The TCS score was defined as the ratio of F50 (clonal expansion) to E x V (chaos), calculated using BLOSUM62-based TCRdist between CDR3 peptides within each V-J. Welch's t-statistics and random forest reduced fewer than 600 V-J features to 10 to 15, which were used in a naive Bayes classifier (R e1071). Sample size was not statistically predetermined, and investigators were not blinded to group allocation. The paper describes TCR Vbeta CDR3 sequencing of 135 peripheral blood samples, made up of 43 ophthalmopathy patients, roughly 72 hyperthyroidism patients and 17 progressor patients.

The starting material was peripheral blood mononuclear cells (PBMCs), obtained at new diagnosis, from a patient treated with antithyroid drugs. The clonotype was recovered from a woman aged 35 to 59 with Graves disease. Donor details come from another sample of the same person, matched by shared clones.

The DNA sequence is as follows: TGTGCCAGCAGCCCCTTCGTGGGGGAGACCCAGTACTTC. Its protein product is CASSPFVGETQYF. This receptor chain uses TRBV7-3 and TRBJ2-5, with no reliable assignment of the D segment. CDR1 and CDR2, looked up from the germline V gene, are SGHTA and FQGTGA. The V and J ends are trimmed by 5 bases and 5 bases, leaving 12 bases between them. Including the terminal cysteine and phenylalanine, the CDR3 comprises 13 residues. The DNA shown is the 39-base CDR3, in frame from base 1.